These 32 T cell receptor beta chains came from one sample sequenced in a study of T cell repertoires in cytomegalovirus infection. These receptors are not linked to any known antigen. TCRdb analysed the reads with MiXCR anew, one entry per CDR3 protein. The sample gives under 850,000 distinct CDR3 sequences, roughly 33% of which show up once; 15% to 20% is in the top ten. The sample was cultured PBMCs, taken from culture after CMV antigen stimulation. The source of these receptors is a human donor in good health (CMV status not recorded). Some clones in this sample may be carry-over from other donors' samples.

In the case of this clonotype: Mismatch with germline at one junction end may stem from a read error. V and J are TRBV28 and TRBJ1-2, with D hard to call. This CDR3 has 9 amino acids. Germline V CDR1 and CDR2: MDHEN, SYDVKM. CDR3 in amino acids: CASSFPWDF. The CDR3 DNA reads TGTGCCAGCAGTTTTCCGTGGGACTTC.

This clonotype was observed a handful of times. This rearrangement joins TRBV2 to TRBJ1-5; the D is unclear. The germline V gene has CDR1 SNHLY and CDR2 FYNNEI. The CDR3 contains 12 residues. V lost 1 base and J 8 bases, leaving 6 bases between the germline ends. The CDR3 sequence is CASSEVGEPQHF. In nucleotides, the CDR3 is TGTGCCAGCAGTGAAGTGGGTGAGCCCCAGCATTTT.

The chain couples TRBV27 to TRBJ1-4, with D unresolved. CDR3 size: 16 residues. Germline V gene data show CDR1 as MNHEY and CDR2 as SMNVEV (reference sequence). V was shortened by 6 bases and J by 6 bases, with 20 bases between the two germline ends. This CDR3 reads CASSSSGTYGDEKLFF. CDR3 nucleotides: TGTGCCAGCAGCTCCAGTGGAACTTACGGGGATGAAAAACTGTTTTTT.

There are many counts of this clonotype. This chain joins TRBV7-2 and TRBJ2-3, with a tentative D call TRBD2 (5 bases). Germline V gene lookup returns CDR1 SGHTA and CDR2 FQGNSA. The CDR3 consists of 15 residues. V lost 2 bases and J 3 bases, leaving 12 bases between the germline ends. The CDR3 region is CASSLLRPGTDTQYF. CDR3 bases: TGTGCCAGCAGCTTACTCCGGCCGGGGACAGATACGCAGTATTTT.

This chain connects TRBV7-6 to TRBJ2-6, with D tentatively TRBD1 (5 bases). V dropped 1 base and J dropped 7 bases, with 14 bases sitting between them. The CDR3 length is 16 residues. Germline CDR1 SGHVS, CDR2 FNYEAQ. CDR3 in amino acids: CASSLEGLVEANVLTF. CDR3 coding DNA: TGTGCCAGCAGCTTAGAGGGGCTAGTTGAAGCCAACGTCCTGACTTTC.

This chain joins TRBV20-1 and TRBJ2-7; maybe TRBD2 (5 bases). The CDR3 runs to 13 residues. Germline V gene lookup returns CDR1 DFQATT and CDR2 SNEGSKA (reference sequence). Trimming shortened V by 4 bases and J by 0 bases, and 10 bases separated the two germline ends. The CDR3 is CSAITGSSYEQYF. CDR3 sequence (DNA): TGCAGTGCTATTACTGGGAGCTCCTACGAGCAGTACTTC.

Here the CDR3 reads CASSFGTEVAGELFF. The CDR3 nucleotides are TGTGCCAGCAGCTTTGGGACAGAGGTCGCCGGGGAGCTGTTTTTT. This chain uses TRBV7-8 with TRBJ2-2, with 7 bases that match TRBD1. The CDR3 extends over 15 amino acids. V lost 3 bases and J lost 6; bases outside the gene matches: 7. Germline loops: CDR1 SGHVS, CDR2 FQNEAQ.

This clonotype appeared a few times. The J gene is TRBJ2-1, the V gene TRBV11-2, with 9 bases matching TRBD1. The junction had 12 bases not matched to a gene; V was cut back by 2 bases and J by 1 base. The V gene's germline CDR1 is SGHAT and CDR2 FQNNGV. The CDR3 is made up of 19 amino acids. The CDR3 reads CASSLRDRDFVTSYNEQFF. As DNA, the CDR3 is TGTGCCAGCAGCTTAAGGGACAGGGACTTTGTGACTTCCTACAATGAGCAGTTCTTC.

The chain couples TRBV28 to TRBJ2-2, with 9 nucleotides matching TRBD1. The CDR3 runs to 16 residues. V lost 6 bases to trimming and J lost 1 base; unmatched junction nucleotides: 6. Germline loops: CDR1 MDHEN, CDR2 SYDVKM. This CDR3 is CASSPRGQGNTGELFF. The CDR3 nucleotides are TGTGCCAGCAGCCCTAGGGGACAGGGGAACACCGGGGAGCTGTTTTTT.

This clonotype was recorded once. The chain recombines TRBV4-2 with TRBJ2-5; D gene ambiguous. CDR3 length: 11 amino acids. V lost 5 bases, J lost 6 bases, and 7 bases lay in between. Per germline, CDR1 LGHNA and CDR2 YNFKEQ. CDR3 amino acids: CASSALKTQYF. In DNA form, the CDR3 reads TGTGCCAGCAGCGCTCTGAAGACCCAGTACTTC.

CDR3 in amino acids: CASSQETGRGYTF. DNA of the CDR3: TGCGCCAGCAGCCAAGAGACAGGAAGGGGCTACACCTTC. The chain recombines TRBV4-1 with TRBJ1-2, with D maybe TRBD1 (6 bases). The germline gives CDR1 MGHRA, CDR2 YSYEKL. This CDR3 region has 13 residues. V was cut by 0 bases and J by 8 bases, with 10 bases left in between.

The J gene is TRBJ2-7, the V gene TRBV4-1, with D perhaps TRBD1 or TRBD2 (5 bases each). This CDR3 has 14 amino acids. Trimming shortened V by 4 bases and J by 3 bases, and 13 bases separated the two germline ends. The germline gives CDR1 MGHRA, CDR2 YSYEKL. CDR3 bases: TGCGCCAGCAGCCCTGCACAGGCGGGCTACGAGCAGTACTTC. Translation: CASSPAQAGYEQYF.

This clonotype was counted at least ten times. The chain carries TRBV7-2 and TRBJ1-3, with D hard to call. V lost 5 bases to trimming and J lost 0 bases, with 11 bases between them. Per germline, CDR1 SGHTA and CDR2 FQGNSA. The CDR3 is made up of 15 amino acids. The CDR3, as DNA: TGTGCCAGCAGCCCCTGGACTAGCTCTGGAAACACCATATATTTT. Translated: CASSPWTSSGNTIYF. The full variable domain, rest sourced from reference TRBV7-2 and TRBJ1-3, is GAGVSQSPSNKVTEKGKDVELRCDPISGHTALYWYRQSLGQGLEFLIYFQGNSAPDKSGLPSDRFSAERTGGSVSTLTIQRTQQEDSAVYLCASSPWTSSGNTIYFGEGSWLTVV.

The chain is built from TRBV7-9 and TRBJ2-7; no clear D. The CDR3 has 13 residues. Germline CDR1 reads SEHNR; CDR2 reads FQNEAQ (reference sequence). Trimming removed 1 base at V and 3 bases at J, with 7 bases between. Here the CDR3 reads CASSLVSNYEQYF. The CDR3 bases are TGTGCCAGCAGCTTAGTTTCGAACTACGAGCAGTACTTC.

With respect to this clonotype: Germline is not matched at one junction end, which may reflect a read error. V is TRBV19 and J is TRBJ2-1, with D unresolved. The CDR3 sequence is 15 residues long. In germline, CDR1 is LNHDA, CDR2 SQIVND (reference sequence). The CDR3 reads CASSLGGTLYSEQFF. In DNA form, the CDR3 reads TGTGCCAGTAGTCTAGGTGGAACCCTTTACAGTGAGCAGTTCTTC.

The chain employs TRBV12-3 or TRBV12-4 and TRBJ1-1; TRBD1 matches 8 bases. CDR3 length: 15 residues. Germline trimming cut 5 bases from V and 1 base from J; bases unmatched to any gene: 6. CDR3 DNA sequence: TGTGCCAGCAGTCTCGGACAGGGAAGGAACACTGAAGCTTTCTTT. Translated: CASSLGQGRNTEAFF.

This clonotype was found a few times. The chain carries TRBV7-9 and TRBJ1-3; D is unclear. There are 16 residues in the CDR3. The germline V gene encodes CDR1 SEHNR and CDR2 FQNEAQ (reference sequence). The V end lost 1 base, the J end lost 0 bases, and 10 bases lay between the germline ends. CDR3 loop: CASSLVTASSGNTIYF. DNA for the CDR3: TGTGCCAGCAGCTTAGTTACGGCGAGCTCTGGAAACACCATATATTTT.

This clonotype was seen more than once but under ten times. The chain uses TRBV12-3 or TRBV12-4 and TRBJ1-5; weak D call: TRBD1 (5 bases). There are 14 residues in the CDR3. V dropped 6 bases and J dropped 3 bases, with 12 bases sitting between them. The CDR3 here is CASSYGTVNQPQHF. The CDR3 nucleotides are TGTGCCAGCAGCTACGGGACGGTCAATCAGCCCCAGCATTTT.

This clonotype was seen a handful of times. The chain couples TRBV5-4 to TRBJ1-2; weak D call: TRBD1 (6 bases). The V and J ends lost 4 bases and 11 bases respectively, with 27 bases between them. The CDR3 is 16 residues long. Germline CDR1 SGHNT, CDR2 YYREEE (reference sequence). CDR3 DNA sequence: TGTGCCAGCAGCCATTGGGCAATGTCGGGACAACGTGGGTACACCTTC. This codes for CASSHWAMSGQRGYTF.

This clonotype has more than one count but fewer than ten. The V gene is TRBV4-1, the J gene TRBJ2-3, with 9 bases that match TRBD2. This CDR3 region has 17 residues. The germline gives CDR1 MGHRA, CDR2 YSYEKL. The V segment lost 1 base and the J segment 3 bases; nucleotides outside the gene matches: 8. CDR3 in DNA: TGCGCCAGCAGCCAAGGGTTAGGCGGGGGGGCAACAGATACGCAGTATTTT. This sequence encodes CASSQGLGGGATDTQYF.

The chain joins TRBV7-9 to TRBJ1-1, with a possible D match to TRBD1 (5 bases). CDR3 length equals 13 residues. Looked up from germline, CDR1 is SEHNR and CDR2 is FQNEAQ (reference sequence). The germline V and J ends were trimmed by 7 bases and 1 base, with 10 bases remaining between them. The DNA for the CDR3 is TGTGCCAGCACCCTAGGGGCGAACACTGAAGCTTTCTTT. Translation gives CASTLGANTEAFF. Together with reference TRBV7-9 and TRBJ1-1, the CDR3 gives the full variable domain: DTGVSQNPRHKITKRGQNVTFRCDPISEHNRLYWYRQTLGQGPEFLTYFQNEAQLEKSRLLSDRFSAERPKGSFSTLEIQRTEQGDSAMYLCASTLGANTEAFFGQGTRLTVV.

This clonotype was seen more than once but under ten times. V usage is TRBV7-8 and J usage is TRBJ2-2, with D possibly being TRBD2 (8 bases). Germline CDR1 reads SGHVS; CDR2 reads FQNEAQ. Trimming shortened V by 1 base and J by 0 bases, and 27 bases separated the two germline ends. The CDR3 consists of 22 residues. The CDR3 nucleotides read TGTGCCAGCAGCTTAGGGTGGCGACAGGGACCCGGACTAGCAGCGAACACCGGGGAGCTGTTTTTT. It yields the protein CASSLGWRQGPGLAANTGELFF. Combining the CDR3 with reference TRBV7-8 and TRBJ2-2 gives the whole variable domain GAGVSQSPRYKVAKRGQDVALRCDPISGHVSLFWYQQALGQGPEFLTYFQNEAQLDKSGLPSDRFFAERPEGSVSTLKIQRTQQEDSAVYLCASSLGWRQGPGLAANTGELFFGEGSRLTVL.

This sequence joins TRBV7-9 and TRBJ2-3; 14 nucleotides line up with TRBD2. Germline V gene data show CDR1 as SEHNR and CDR2 as FQNEAQ (reference sequence). The CDR3 runs 20 residues. Trimming took 4 bases from V and 3 from J; bases not matched to a gene: 15. The CDR3 loop is CASSSPEGGTSGSITDTQYF. CDR3 nucleotide sequence: TGTGCCAGCAGCTCCCCGGAAGGAGGGACTAGCGGGAGTATTACAGATACGCAGTATTTT. Based on the CDR3 plus reference TRBV7-9 and TRBJ2-3, the full variable domain is DTGVSQNPRHKITKRGQNVTFRCDPISEHNRLYWYRQTLGQGPEFLTYFQNEAQLEKSRLLSDRFSAERPKGSFSTLEIQRTEQGDSAMYLCASSSPEGGTSGSITDTQYFGPGTRLTVL.

The chain joins TRBV25-1 to TRBJ2-3; D is undetermined. The CDR3 is made up of 12 amino acids. V shed 6 bases and J shed 6 bases, with 10 bases lying between them. The germline V gene encodes CDR1 MGHDK and CDR2 SYGVNS. This CDR3 reads CASRPVGDTQYF. In nucleotides, the CDR3 is TGTGCCAGCAGACCCGTCGGCGATACGCAGTATTTT.

The J gene is TRBJ1-3, the V gene TRBV15; D is unresolved. V was cut by 0 bases and J by 7 bases, with 7 bases left in between. The germline gives CDR1 LNHNV, CDR2 YYDKDF (reference sequence). The CDR3 covers 13 residues. The CDR3 coding sequence is TGTGCCACCAGCAGAGACTTTCTGAACACCATATATTTT. This codes for CATSRDFLNTIYF.

This clonotype was seen a few times. This chain connects TRBV6-5 to TRBJ2-7; 13 bases map to TRBD2. Germline CDR1 and CDR2: MNHEY and SVGAGI. Unmatched junction bases numbered 6, after V lost 0 bases and J lost 4 bases. CDR3 length: 17 residues. CDR3 loop: CASSYSSGLAGKYEQYF. In DNA form, the CDR3 reads TGTGCCAGCAGTTACTCTTCGGGACTAGCGGGAAAGTACGAGCAGTACTTC.

This clonotype was recorded once. The chain employs TRBV5-1 and TRBJ2-3; D call uncertain. The CDR3 has 14 residues. Trimming took 4 bases from V and 4 from J, leaving 13 bases between them. Looked up from germline, CDR1 is SGHRS and CDR2 is YFSETQ. The CDR3 is CASSRSTAADTQYF. CDR3 nucleotide sequence: TGCGCCAGCAGCCGTTCGACTGCGGCAGATACGCAGTATTTT.

This clonotype occurred a few times. The CDR3 region is CASSIVGNTIYF. The CDR3 nucleotides read TGTGCCAGTAGTATAGTTGGAAACACCATATATTTT. This chain joins TRBV19 and TRBJ1-3; D gene uncertain. Germline V gene sequence: CDR1 LNHDA, CDR2 SQIVND (reference sequence). The V end lost 1 base, the J end lost 3 bases, and 1 base lay between the germline ends. The CDR3 covers 12 residues.

Ten or more counts support this clonotype. The chain employs TRBV6-1 and TRBJ2-3; D is perhaps TRBD2 (6 bases). V lost 10 bases, J lost 5 bases, and 19 bases lay in between. The CDR3 runs to 14 residues. Looked up from germline, CDR1 is MNHNS and CDR2 is SASEGT. The CDR3 loop is CATLPPGVGDTQYF. The CDR3, as DNA: TGTGCCACACTACCTCCGGGAGTGGGAGATACGCAGTATTTT.

The chain employs TRBV20-1 and TRBJ2-1, with D perhaps matching TRBD1 or TRBD2 (6 bases each). V was clipped by 2 bases and J by 8 bases, with 19 bases between them. Germline V lookup: CDR1 DFQATT, CDR2 SNEGSKA (reference sequence). The CDR3 is 15 amino acids. In DNA form, the CDR3 reads TGCAGTGCTAGACCCATGGGGGGCCGAAGCTATGAGCAGTTCTTC. The encoded protein is CSARPMGGRSYEQFF.

The J gene is TRBJ1-5, the V gene TRBV2; D gene unclear. Trimming removed 7 bases at V and 4 bases at J, with 11 bases between. This CDR3 spans 13 amino acids. Looked up from germline, CDR1 is SNHLY and CDR2 is FYNNEI. CDR3 protein: CASIDTVNQPQHF. CDR3 DNA: TGTGCCAGCATAGACACGGTTAATCAGCCCCAGCATTTT. The whole variable domain, remainder taken from reference TRBV2 and TRBJ1-5, is EPEVTQTPSHQVTQMGQEVILRCVPISNHLYFYWYRQILGQKVEFLVSFYNNEISEKSEIFDDQFSVERPDGSNFTLKIRSTKLEDSAMYFCASIDTVNQPQHFGDGTRLSIL.

The chain has TRBV4-1 and TRBJ2-1; D gene unclear. The V end was cut by 1 base, the J end by 5 bases, with 12 bases between. The CDR3 loop spans 15 amino acids. CDR1 and CDR2 from the germline V gene are MGHRA and YSYEKL. In DNA form, the CDR3 reads TGCGCCAGCAGCCAAGTCGGCAGGAAACACAATGAGCAGTTCTTC. Amino acids: CASSQVGRKHNEQFF.